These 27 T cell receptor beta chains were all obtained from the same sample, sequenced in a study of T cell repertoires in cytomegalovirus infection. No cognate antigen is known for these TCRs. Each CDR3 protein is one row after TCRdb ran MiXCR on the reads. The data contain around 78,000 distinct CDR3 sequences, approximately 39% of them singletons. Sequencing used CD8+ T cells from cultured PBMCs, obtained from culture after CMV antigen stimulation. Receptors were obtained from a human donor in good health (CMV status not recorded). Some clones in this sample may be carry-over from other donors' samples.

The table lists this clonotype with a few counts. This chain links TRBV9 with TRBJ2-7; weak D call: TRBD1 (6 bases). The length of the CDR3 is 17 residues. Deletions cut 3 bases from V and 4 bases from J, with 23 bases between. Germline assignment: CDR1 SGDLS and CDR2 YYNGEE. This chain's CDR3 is CASSASVDRPFGYEQYF. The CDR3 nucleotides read TGTGCCAGCAGCGCCAGCGTTGACAGGCCCTTTGGGTACGAGCAGTACTTC.

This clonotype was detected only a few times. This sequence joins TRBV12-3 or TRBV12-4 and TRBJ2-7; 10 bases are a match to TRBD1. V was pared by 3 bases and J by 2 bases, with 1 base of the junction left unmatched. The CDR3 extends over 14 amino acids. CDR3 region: CASSLGQGTYEQYF. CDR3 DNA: TGTGCCAGCAGTTTGGGACAGGGGACCTACGAGCAGTACTTC.

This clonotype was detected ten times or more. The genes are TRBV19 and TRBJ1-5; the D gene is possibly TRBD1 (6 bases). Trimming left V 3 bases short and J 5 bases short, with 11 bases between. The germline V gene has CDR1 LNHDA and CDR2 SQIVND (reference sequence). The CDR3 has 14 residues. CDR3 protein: CASSIWAGDQPQHF. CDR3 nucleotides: TGTGCCAGTAGTATTTGGGCAGGGGATCAGCCCCAGCATTTT. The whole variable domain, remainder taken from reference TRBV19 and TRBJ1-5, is DGGITQSPKYLFRKEGQNVTLSCEQNLNHDAMYWYRQDPGQGLRLIYYSQIVNDFQKGDIAEGYSVSREKKESFPLTVTSAQKNPTAFYLCASSIWAGDQPQHFGDGTRLSIL.

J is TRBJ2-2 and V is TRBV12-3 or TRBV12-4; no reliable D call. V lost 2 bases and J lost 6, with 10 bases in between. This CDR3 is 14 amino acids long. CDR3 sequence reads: CASSLLSGPGELFF. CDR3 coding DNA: TGTGCCAGCAGTTTACTCTCCGGCCCCGGGGAGCTGTTTTTT.

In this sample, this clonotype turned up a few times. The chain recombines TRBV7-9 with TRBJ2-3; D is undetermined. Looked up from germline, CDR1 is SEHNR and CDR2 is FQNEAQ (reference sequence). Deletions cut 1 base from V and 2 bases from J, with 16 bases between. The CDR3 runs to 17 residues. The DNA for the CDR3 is TGTGCCAGCAGCTTAGACAACCAAGGGAAAGCCACAGATACGCAGTATTTT. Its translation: CASSLDNQGKATDTQYF.

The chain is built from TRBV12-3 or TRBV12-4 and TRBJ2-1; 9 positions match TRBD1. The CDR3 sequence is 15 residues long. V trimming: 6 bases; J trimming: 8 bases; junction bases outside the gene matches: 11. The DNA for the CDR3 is TGTGCCAGCAGCCTGCGGGACAGGGAAATACATGAGCAGTTCTTC. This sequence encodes CASSLRDREIHEQFF.

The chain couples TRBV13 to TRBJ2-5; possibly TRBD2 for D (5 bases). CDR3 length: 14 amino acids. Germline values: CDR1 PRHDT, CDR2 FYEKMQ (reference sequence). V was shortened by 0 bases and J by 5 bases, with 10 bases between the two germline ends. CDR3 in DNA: TGTGCCAGCAGCTTAGGGGCGGGCCAGGAGACCCAGTACTTC. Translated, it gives CASSLGAGQETQYF. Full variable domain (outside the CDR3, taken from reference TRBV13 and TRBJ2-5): AAGVIQSPRHLIKEKRETATLKCYPIPRHDTVYWYQQGPGQDPQFLISFYEKMQSDKGSIPDRFSAQQFSDYHSELNMSSLELGDSALYFCASSLGAGQETQYFGPGTRLLVL.

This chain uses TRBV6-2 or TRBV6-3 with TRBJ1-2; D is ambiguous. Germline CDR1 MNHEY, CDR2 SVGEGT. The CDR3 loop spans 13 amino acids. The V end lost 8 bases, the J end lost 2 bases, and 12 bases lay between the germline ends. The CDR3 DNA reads TGTGCCAGCGCGATCTCGGGGAACTATGGCTACACCTTC. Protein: CASAISGNYGYTF.

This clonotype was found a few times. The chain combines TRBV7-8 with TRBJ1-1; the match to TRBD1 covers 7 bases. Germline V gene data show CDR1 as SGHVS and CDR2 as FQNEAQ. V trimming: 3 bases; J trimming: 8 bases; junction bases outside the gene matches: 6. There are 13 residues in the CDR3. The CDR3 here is CASSLRAGGEAFF. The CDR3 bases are TGTGCCAGCAGCTTGCGGGCAGGGGGAGAAGCTTTCTTT.

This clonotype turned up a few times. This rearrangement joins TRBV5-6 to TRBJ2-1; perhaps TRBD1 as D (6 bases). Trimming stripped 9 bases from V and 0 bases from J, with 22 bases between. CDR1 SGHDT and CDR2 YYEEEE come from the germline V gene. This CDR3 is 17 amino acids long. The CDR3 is CATLPKDRTSSYNEQFF. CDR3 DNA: TGTGCCACCCTACCCAAAGACAGGACAAGCTCCTACAATGAGCAGTTCTTC.

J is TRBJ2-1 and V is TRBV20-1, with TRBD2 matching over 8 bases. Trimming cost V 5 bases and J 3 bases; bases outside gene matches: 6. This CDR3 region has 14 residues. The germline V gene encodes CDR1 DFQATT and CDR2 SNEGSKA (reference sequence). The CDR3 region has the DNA TGCAGTGCTCCCTTCGGGACTAGCTACAATGAGCAGTTCTTC. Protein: CSAPFGTSYNEQFF.

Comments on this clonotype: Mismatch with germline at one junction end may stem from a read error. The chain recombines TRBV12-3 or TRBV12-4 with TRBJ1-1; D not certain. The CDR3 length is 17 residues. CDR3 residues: CASSFRLEGIGNTEVFF. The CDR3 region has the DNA TGTGCCAGCAGTTTTCGACTCGAGGGCATAGGGAACACTGAAGTTTTCTTT.

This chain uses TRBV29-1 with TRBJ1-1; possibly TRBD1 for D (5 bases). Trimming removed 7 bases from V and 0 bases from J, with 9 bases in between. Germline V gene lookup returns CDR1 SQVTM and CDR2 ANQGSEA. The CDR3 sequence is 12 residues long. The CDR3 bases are TGCAGCGGGGGACGGGTGAACACTGAAGCTTTCTTT. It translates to CSGGRVNTEAFF.

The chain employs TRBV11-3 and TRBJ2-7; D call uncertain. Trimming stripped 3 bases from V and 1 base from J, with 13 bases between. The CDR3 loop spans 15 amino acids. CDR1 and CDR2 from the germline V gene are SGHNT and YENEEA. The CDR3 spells CASSFGYGGSYEQYF. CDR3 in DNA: TGTGCCAGCAGCTTTGGGTATGGTGGGTCCTACGAGCAGTACTTC.

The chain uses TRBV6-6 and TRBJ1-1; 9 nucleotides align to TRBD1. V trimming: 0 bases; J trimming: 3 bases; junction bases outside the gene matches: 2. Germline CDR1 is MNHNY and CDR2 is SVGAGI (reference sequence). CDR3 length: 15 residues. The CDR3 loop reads CASSYSTGGDTEAFF. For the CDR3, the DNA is TGTGCCAGCAGTTACTCGACAGGGGGGGACACTGAAGCTTTCTTT.

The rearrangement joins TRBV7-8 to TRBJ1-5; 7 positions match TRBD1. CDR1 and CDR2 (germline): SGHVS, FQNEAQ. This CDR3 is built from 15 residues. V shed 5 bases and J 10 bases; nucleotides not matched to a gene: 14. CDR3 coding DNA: TGTGCCAGCAGCCCACTTACCGGGACAGCCGGTCCCCAGCATTTT. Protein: CASSPLTGTAGPQHF.

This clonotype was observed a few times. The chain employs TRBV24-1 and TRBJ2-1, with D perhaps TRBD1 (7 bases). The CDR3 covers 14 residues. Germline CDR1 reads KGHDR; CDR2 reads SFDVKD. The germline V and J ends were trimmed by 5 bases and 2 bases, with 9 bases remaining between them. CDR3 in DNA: TGTGCCACCAGTGGCGGGACAGCCTACAATGAGCAGTTCTTC. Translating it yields CATSGGTAYNEQFF.

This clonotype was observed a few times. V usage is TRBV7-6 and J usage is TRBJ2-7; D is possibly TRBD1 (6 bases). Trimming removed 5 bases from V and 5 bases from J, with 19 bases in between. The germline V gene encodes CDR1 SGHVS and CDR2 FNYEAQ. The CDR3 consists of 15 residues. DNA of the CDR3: TGTGCCAGCAGCCCAGGGGCAGGGCCTCTAAACGAGCAGTACTTC. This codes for CASSPGAGPLNEQYF.

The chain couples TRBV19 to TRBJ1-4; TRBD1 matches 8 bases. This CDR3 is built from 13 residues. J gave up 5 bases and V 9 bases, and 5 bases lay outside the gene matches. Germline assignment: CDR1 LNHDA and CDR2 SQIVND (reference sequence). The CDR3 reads CARRRTGNEKLFF. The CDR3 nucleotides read TGTGCCAGGAGAAGGACAGGGAATGAAAAACTGTTTTTT.

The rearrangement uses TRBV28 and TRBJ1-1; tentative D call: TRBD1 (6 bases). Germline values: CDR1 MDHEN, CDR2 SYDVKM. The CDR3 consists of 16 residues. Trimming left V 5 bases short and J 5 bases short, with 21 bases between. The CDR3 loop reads CASSDRDTPSRTEAFF. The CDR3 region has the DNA TGTGCCAGCAGTGACCGGGACACTCCAAGTAGGACTGAAGCTTTCTTT.

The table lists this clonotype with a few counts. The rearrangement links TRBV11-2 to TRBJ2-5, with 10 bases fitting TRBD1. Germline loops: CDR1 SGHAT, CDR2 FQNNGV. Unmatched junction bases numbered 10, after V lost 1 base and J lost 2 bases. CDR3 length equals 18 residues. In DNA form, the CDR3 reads TGTGCCAGCAGCTTAGGGATCCGGGACAGGGGCCCACAAGAGACCCAGTACTTC. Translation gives CASSLGIRDRGPQETQYF.

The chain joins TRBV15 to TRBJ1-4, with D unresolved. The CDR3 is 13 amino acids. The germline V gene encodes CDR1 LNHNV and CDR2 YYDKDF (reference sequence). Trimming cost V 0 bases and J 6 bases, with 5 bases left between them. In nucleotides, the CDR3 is TGTGCCACCAGCAGAGATATTGATGAAAAACTGTTTTTT. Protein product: CATSRDIDEKLFF.

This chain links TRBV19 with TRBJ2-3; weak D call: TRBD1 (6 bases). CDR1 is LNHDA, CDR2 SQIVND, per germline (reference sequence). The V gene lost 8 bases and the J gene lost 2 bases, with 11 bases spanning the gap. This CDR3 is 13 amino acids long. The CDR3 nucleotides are TGTGCCAGTTGGACAGAAAACACAGATACGCAGTATTTT. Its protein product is CASWTENTDTQYF.

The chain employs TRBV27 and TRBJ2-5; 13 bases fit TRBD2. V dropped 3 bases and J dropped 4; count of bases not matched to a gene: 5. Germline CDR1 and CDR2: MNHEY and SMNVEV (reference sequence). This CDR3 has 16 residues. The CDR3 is CASSFLLAGGPETQYF. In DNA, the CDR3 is TGTGCCAGCAGTTTCCTACTAGCGGGGGGGCCAGAGACCCAGTACTTC.

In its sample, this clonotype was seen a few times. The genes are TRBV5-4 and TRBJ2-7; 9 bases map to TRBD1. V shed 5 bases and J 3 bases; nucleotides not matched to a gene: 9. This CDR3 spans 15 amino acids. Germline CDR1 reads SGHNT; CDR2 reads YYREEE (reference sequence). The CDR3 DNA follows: TGTGCCAGCAGTTCCCCCGGGACAGGGATCTACGAGCAGTACTTC. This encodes CASSSPGTGIYEQYF.

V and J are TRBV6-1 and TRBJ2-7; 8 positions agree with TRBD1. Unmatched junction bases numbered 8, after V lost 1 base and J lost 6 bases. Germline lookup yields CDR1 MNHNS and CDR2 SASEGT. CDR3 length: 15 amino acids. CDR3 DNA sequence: TGTGCCAGCAGTGAAGGGACAGGGTATCGGAGCGAGCAGTACTTC. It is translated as CASSEGTGYRSEQYF.

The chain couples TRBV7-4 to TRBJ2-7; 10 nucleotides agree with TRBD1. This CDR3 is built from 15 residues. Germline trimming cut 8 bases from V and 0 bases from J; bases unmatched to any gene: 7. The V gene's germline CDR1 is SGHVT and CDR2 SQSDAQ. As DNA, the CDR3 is TGTGCCAGCTTTCGGGACAGGGGAAACTCCTACGAGCAGTACTTC. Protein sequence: CASFRDRGNSYEQYF.